This T cell receptor (beta chain) stems from a study of blood T cell repertoires in COVID-19. Study in general: Acute and convalescent COVID-19 samples came from the United States, Italy and Spain.

CDR3 size: 17 residues. In germline, CDR1 is LNHDA, CDR2 SQIVND (reference sequence). Trimming took 0 bases from V and 11 from J, leaving 20 bases between them. Authors' processing steps: Amplification from reference gene primers served as the basis for estimated nucleated cell counts. Measured with immunoSEQ multiplex PCR; TCRdb has only the in-frame clones, and not every one. V, J and clone size derive from that table, while D and trimming were established from the DNA sequence. The sample shows roughly 140,000 clones, more than 65% of them seen only once. The table lists this clone with a few counts.

The sequencing input was peripheral blood. The TCR comes from a woman between 50 and 59 years old with acute or convalescent COVID-19. The J gene is TRBJ1-6, the V gene TRBV19; D gene uncertain. CDR3 amino acids: CASSIDRDDIRYAPLHF. In nucleotides, the CDR3 is TGTGCCAGTAGTATAGACAGAGACGACATAAGATATGCACCCCTCCACTTT.